This T cell receptor beta chain appears in the sequencing data of a study of blood T cell repertoires in COVID-19. Germline V lookup: CDR1 SGHNT, CDR2 YENEEA. V was clipped by 5 bases and J by 5 bases; unmatched bases: 8. The CDR3 runs to 14 residues. Among Cohort 3 donors, those recovered had two negative PCRs, clearance, or symptom resolution. In the authors' workflow: Amplification from reference gene primers served as the basis for estimated nucleated cell counts. This table comes from immunoSEQ multiplex PCR, and its TCRdb copy is limited to in-frame clones, with some not included. V and J calls and clone size are as listed in that table; D and trimming were resolved from the DNA. In the table there are roughly 500,000 clones, approximately 87% of which are singletons.

This receptor was obtained from a woman aged 40 to 50 who had recovered from COVID-19. What was sequenced was PBMCs or T cells enriched from blood (not recorded which). V is TRBV11-3 and J is TRBJ2-5; 7 nucleotides line up with TRBD2. As DNA, the CDR3 is TGTGCCAGCAGCAAGCTCGGCGGGAGTGAGACCCAGTACTTC. Encoded protein: CASSKLGGSETQYF.